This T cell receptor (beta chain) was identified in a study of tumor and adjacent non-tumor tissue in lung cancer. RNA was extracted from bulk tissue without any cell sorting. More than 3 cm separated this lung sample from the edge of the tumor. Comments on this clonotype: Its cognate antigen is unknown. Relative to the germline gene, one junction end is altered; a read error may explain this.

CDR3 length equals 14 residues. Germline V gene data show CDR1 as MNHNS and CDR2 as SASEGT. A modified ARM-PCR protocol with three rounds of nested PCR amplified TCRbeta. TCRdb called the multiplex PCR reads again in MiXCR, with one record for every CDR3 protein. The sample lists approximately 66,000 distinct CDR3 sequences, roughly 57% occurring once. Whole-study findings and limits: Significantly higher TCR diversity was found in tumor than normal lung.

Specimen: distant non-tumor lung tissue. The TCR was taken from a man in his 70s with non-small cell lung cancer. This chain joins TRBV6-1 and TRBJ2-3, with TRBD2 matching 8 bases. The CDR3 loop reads CVSSESGSSDTRYF. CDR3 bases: TGTGTCAGCAGTGAGAGCGGGAGCTCAGATACGCGGTATTTT.